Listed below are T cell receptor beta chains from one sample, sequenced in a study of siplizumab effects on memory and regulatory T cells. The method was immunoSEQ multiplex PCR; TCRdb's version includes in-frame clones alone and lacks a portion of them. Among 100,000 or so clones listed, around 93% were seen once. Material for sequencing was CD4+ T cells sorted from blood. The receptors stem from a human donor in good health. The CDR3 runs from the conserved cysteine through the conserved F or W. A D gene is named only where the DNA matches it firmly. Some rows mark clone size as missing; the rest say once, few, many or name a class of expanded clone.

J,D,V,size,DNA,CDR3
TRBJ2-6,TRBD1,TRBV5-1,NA,TGCGCCAGCAGCTTGGCTGGACAGGGGGCGCTGGGGGCCAACGTCCTGACTTTC,CASSLAGQGALGANVLTF
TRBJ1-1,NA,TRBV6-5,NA,TGTGCCAGCAGTTACTCGATGTTTGCCCGTCGGGAAGCTTTCTTT,CASSYSMFARREAFF
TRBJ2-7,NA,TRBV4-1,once,TGCGCCAGCAGCCAAGTTCCGGCCGGGAGTCAGTCCGAGCAGTACTTC,CASSQVPAGSQSEQYF
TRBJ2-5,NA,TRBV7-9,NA,TGTGCCAGCAGCTTAGTGCAGCTTCAAGAGACCCAGTACTTC,CASSLVQLQETQYF
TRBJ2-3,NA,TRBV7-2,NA,TGTGCCAGCAGCCGCCCTGCCTGGTCAGATACGCAGTATTTT,CASSRPAWSDTQYF
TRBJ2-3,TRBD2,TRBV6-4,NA,TGTGCCAGCAGTCCGACTAGCGGGGGCCCAGATACGCAGTATTTT,CASSPTSGGPDTQYF
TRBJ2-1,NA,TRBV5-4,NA,TGTGCCAGCAGCTGGGGGGCGCGGTCCTCCTACAATGAGCAGTTCTTC,CASSWGARSSYNEQFF
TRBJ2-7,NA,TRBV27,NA,TGTGCCAGCAGTTTTGCACTAGGGTCCTACGAGCAGTACTTC,CASSFALGSYEQYF
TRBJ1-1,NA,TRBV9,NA,TGTGCCAGCAGCGCGTCGGGACGCCTCGCGACTGAAGCTTTCTTT,CASSASGRLATEAFF
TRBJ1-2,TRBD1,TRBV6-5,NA,TGTGCCAGCAGTTACGACAGGGTTTCTGGCTACACCTTC,CASSYDRVSGYTF
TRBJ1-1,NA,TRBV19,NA,TGTGCCAGTAGTCTCCCGTTGGAGACTGAAGCTTTCTTT,CASSLPLETEAFF
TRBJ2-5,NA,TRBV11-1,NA,TGTGCCAGCAACGCGGAACAAGAGACCCAGTACTTC,CASNAEQETQYF
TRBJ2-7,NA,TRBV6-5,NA,TGTGCCAGCAGGGGTACGGTAGGCTACGAGCAGTACTTC,CASRGTVGYEQYF
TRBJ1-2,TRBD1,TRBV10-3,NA,TGTGCCATCAGAGGACAGGGAGTCTATGGCTACACCTTC,CAIRGQGVYGYTF
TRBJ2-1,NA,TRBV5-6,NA,TGTGCCAGCAGCTTGGAGGAGGGCCGGGGCCGAAATGAGCAGTTCTTC,CASSLEEGRGRNEQFF
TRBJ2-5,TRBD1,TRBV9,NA,TGTGCCAGCAGCCCAAACAGGGGAGAGGAAGAGACCCAGTACTTC,CASSPNRGEEETQYF
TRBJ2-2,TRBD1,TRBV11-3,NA,TGTGCCAGCAGCCCCGACAGGGGGCGCACCGGGGAGCTGTTTTTT,CASSPDRGRTGELFF
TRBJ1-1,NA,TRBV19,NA,TGTGCCAGTAGTCAGAACACTGAAGCTTTCTTT,CASSQNTEAFF
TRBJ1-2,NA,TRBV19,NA,TGTGCCAGTAGTATTTTGGGGACCCCCTATGGCTACACCTTC,CASSILGTPYGYTF
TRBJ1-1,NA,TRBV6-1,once,TGTGCCAGCAGGGACAAATTGAACACTGAAGCTTTCTTT,CASRDKLNTEAFF
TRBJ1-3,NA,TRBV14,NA,TGTGCCAGCAGCCAAGGACTTGGAAACACCATATATTTT,CASSQGLGNTIYF
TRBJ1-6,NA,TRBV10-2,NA,TGCGCCAGCACCTCCCAGGGGTCTAATTCACCCCTCCACTTT,CASTSQGSNSPLHF
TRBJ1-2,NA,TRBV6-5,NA,TGTGCCAGCAGTTTGACGGGGAATGGCTACACCTTC,CASSLTGNGYTF
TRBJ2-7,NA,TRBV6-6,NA,TGTGCCAGCAGTTACTCGCTAGGGAGGTACTACGAGCAGTACTTC,CASSYSLGRYYEQYF
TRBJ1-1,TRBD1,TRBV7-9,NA,TGTGCCAGCAGCTTCGGAGGTGACAGGGGATCTGAAGCTTTCTTT,CASSFGGDRGSEAFF
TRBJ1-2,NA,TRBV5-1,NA,TGCGCCAGCAGACCCCTTCCGATCTATGGCTACACCTTC,CASRPLPIYGYTF
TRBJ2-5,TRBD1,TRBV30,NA,TGTGCCTGGAGTGCGGACAGGGAAGAGACCCAGTACTTC,CAWSADREETQYF
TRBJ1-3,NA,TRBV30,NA,TGTGCCTGGAGTGTACTAGACAGTGGAAACACCATATATTTT,CAWSVLDSGNTIYF
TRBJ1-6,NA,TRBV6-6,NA,TGTGCCAGCAGTCCGGCCGACAGATCAACTAATTCACCCCTCCACTTT,CASSPADRSTNSPLHF
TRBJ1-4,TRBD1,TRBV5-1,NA,TGCGCCAGCAGCAGACAGGGGCAAACTAATGAAAAACTGTTTTTT,CASSRQGQTNEKLFF
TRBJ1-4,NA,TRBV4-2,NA,TGTGCCAGCAGCCAAGGGGGATACAATGAAAAACTGTTTTTT,CASSQGGYNEKLFF
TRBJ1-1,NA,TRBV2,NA,TGTGCCAGCAGTGTGTACAGGGATTTATGGTCCACGAACACTGAAGCTTTCTTT,CASSVYRDLWSTNTEAFF
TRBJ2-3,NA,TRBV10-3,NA,TGTGCCATCAGTGACAGGGGAAGCACAGATACGCAGTATTTT,CAISDRGSTDTQYF
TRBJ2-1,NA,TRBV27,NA,TGTGCCAGCAGTTTCAACGGTTACAATGAGCAGTTCTTC,CASSFNGYNEQFF
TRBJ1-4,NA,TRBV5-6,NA,TGTGCCAGCAACCCCGGGGCAGAGTATGAAAAACTGTTTTTT,CASNPGAEYEKLFF
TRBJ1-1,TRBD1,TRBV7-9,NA,TGTGCCAGTAACAGGGGGACTGAAGCTTTCTTT,CASNRGTEAFF
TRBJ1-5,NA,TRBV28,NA,TGTGCCAGCAGTATTCCAGGGAATCAGCCCCAGCATTTT,CASSIPGNQPQHF
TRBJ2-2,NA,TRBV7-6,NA,TGTGCCAGCAGCTTAGGTCAGAACACCGGGGAGCTGTTTTTT,CASSLGQNTGELFF
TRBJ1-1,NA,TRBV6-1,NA,TGTGCCAGCCGGACTAGGGGCGCTTGGAACACTGAAGCTTTCTTT,CASRTRGAWNTEAFF
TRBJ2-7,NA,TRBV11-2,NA,TGTGCCAGCAGCCCCAGGAGCGGCGCCTACGAGCAGTACTTC,CASSPRSGAYEQYF
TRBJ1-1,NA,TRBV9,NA,TGTGCCAGCAGCGTAGAGGGTTTGACTGAAGCTTTCTTT,CASSVEGLTEAFF
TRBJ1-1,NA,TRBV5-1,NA,TGCGCCAGCAGCAGGACGAGGAACACTGAAGCTTTCTTT,CASSRTRNTEAFF
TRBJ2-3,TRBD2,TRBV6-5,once,TGTGCCAGCAGTTTTACGGGGGGGCGCACAGATACGCAGTATTTT,CASSFTGGRTDTQYF
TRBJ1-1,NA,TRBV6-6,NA,TGTGCCAGCAGCCGTAGTTTTCAAGGGGCGAACACTGAAGCTTTCTTT,CASSRSFQGANTEAFF
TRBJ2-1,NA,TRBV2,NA,TGTGCCAGCACCCTTAGTAATGAGCAGTTCTTC,CASTLSNEQFF
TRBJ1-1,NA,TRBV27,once,TGTGCCAGCAGTCCACCACACGGAGACCTGAACACTGAAGCTTTCTTT,CASSPPHGDLNTEAFF
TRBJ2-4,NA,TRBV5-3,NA,TGTGCCAGAAGCTTCGGTGGAAACATTCAGTACTTC,CARSFGGNIQYF
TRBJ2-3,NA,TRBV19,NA,TGTGCCAGTAGTATAAGCGGGACAGATACGCAGTATTTT,CASSISGTDTQYF
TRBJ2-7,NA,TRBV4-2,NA,TGTGCCAGCAGCCAAGAGCAGACAACGAACTCCTACGAGCAGTACTTC,CASSQEQTTNSYEQYF
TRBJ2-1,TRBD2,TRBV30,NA,TGTGCCTGGACTAGCGGGAATGCTGAGCAGTTCTTC,CAWTSGNAEQFF